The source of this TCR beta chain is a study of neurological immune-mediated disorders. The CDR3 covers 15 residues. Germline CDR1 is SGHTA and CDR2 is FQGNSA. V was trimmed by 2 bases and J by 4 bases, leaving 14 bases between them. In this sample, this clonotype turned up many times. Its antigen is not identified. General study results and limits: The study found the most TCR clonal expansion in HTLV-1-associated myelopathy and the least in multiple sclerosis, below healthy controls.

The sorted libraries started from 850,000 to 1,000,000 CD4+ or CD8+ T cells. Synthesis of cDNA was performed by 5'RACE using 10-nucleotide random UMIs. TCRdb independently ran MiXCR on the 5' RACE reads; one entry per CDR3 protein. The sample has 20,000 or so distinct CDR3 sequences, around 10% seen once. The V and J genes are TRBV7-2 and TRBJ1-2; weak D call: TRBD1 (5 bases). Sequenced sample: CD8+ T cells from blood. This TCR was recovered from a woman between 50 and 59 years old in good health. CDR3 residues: CASSLFRALGYGYTF. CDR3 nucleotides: TGTGCCAGCAGCTTATTCAGGGCGCTAGGCTATGGCTACACCTTC.